The 19 T cell receptor beta chains below come from one sample, sequenced in a study of metastatic and nonmetastatic thyroid tumors. No patient received treatment before thyroid surgery. TCRdb re-called the PCR reads through MiXCR. This table holds around 18,000 clones, more than 30% found once. Specimen: tumor tissue. Source of these receptors: a female donor with papillary thyroid cancer or a benign thyroid nodule (not recorded which). Some clones in this sample may be carry-over from other donors' samples.

V is TRBV5-1 and J is TRBJ2-7; tentative D call: TRBD1 (5 bases). The germline V gene encodes CDR1 SGHRS and CDR2 YFSETQ. V was pared by 7 bases and J by 0 bases, with 11 bases between. The CDR3 covers 13 residues. CDR3 sequence (DNA): TGCGCCAGCGGACACGGAATCTCCTACGAGCAGTACTTC. Amino acids: CASGHGISYEQYF.

The genes are TRBV7-4 and TRBJ2-7; D gene ambiguous. Per the germline V gene, CDR1 is SGHVT and CDR2 is SQSDAQ. The V and J ends lost 2 bases and 3 bases respectively, with 11 bases between them. The CDR3 loop spans 14 amino acids. The CDR3 loop reads CASSLYSTNYEQYF. The CDR3 bases are TGTGCCAGCAGCTTATACTCCACTAACTACGAGCAGTACTTC.

This clone is deemed medium-sized. V usage is TRBV27 and J usage is TRBJ2-3; D call uncertain. The CDR3 is made up of 14 amino acids. The ends were cut back, 4 bases at V and 2 bases at J, with 10 bases in the middle. Germline loops: CDR1 MNHEY, CDR2 SMNVEV (reference sequence). Here the CDR3 reads CASSWSRPTDTQYF. CDR3 bases: TGTGCCAGCAGTTGGAGCAGGCCCACAGATACGCAGTATTTT.

This clone showed up many times. The rearrangement links TRBV9 to TRBJ2-1; the match to TRBD2 covers 8 bases. From germline, CDR1 is SGDLS and CDR2 YYNGEE. Trimming took 2 bases from V and 5 from J; bases not matched to a gene: 6. This CDR3 region has 15 residues. The DNA of the CDR3 is TGTGCCAGCAGCGTGAGCGGGAGCGGGAACAATGAGCAGTTCTTC. Translating gives CASSVSGSGNNEQFF.

The chain uses TRBV11-3 and TRBJ2-7; TRBD2 aligns across 13 bases. The length of the CDR3 is 15 residues. Per germline, CDR1 SGHNT and CDR2 YENEEA. V was pared by 5 bases and J by 5 bases, with 6 bases of the junction left unmatched. The CDR3 nucleotides read TGTGCCAGCAGCCGCGGACTAGCGGGAGAACACGAGCAGTACTTC. Translating it yields CASSRGLAGEHEQYF.

This clone showed up many times. The rearrangement links TRBV28 to TRBJ2-1; 11 nucleotides agree with TRBD2. V was clipped by 8 bases and J by 2 bases; unmatched bases: 8. The germline V gene encodes CDR1 MDHEN and CDR2 SYDVKM. There are 16 residues in the CDR3. CDR3 loop: CASGRGLAAPYNEQFF. CDR3 DNA sequence: TGTGCCAGCGGACGGGGACTAGCGGCCCCCTACAATGAGCAGTTCTTC.

CDR3 protein: CASSPPMVPLHF. The CDR3 region has the DNA TGTGCCAGCAGCCCACCGATGGTACCCCTCCACTTT. This chain links TRBV5-8 with TRBJ1-6; D uncertain. The V gene lost 4 bases and the J gene lost 12 bases, with 11 bases spanning the gap. In germline, CDR1 is SGHTS, CDR2 YDEGEE. The CDR3 spans 12 residues.

This clone was recorded many times. V and J are TRBV6-2 or TRBV6-3 and TRBJ1-4; D uncertain. CDR3 length: 13 amino acids. Germline V gene sequence: CDR1 MNHEY, CDR2 SVGEGT. The V gene lost 10 bases and the J gene lost 2 bases, with 11 bases spanning the gap. CDR3 residues: CATWTVTNEKLFF. CDR3 bases: TGTGCCACCTGGACGGTTACTAATGAAAAACTGTTTTTT.

The CDR3 is CASSVSLASGNTIYF. CDR3 nucleotide sequence: TGTGCCAGCAGCGTTTCCCTCGCCTCTGGAAACACCATATATTTT. The chain has TRBV9 and TRBJ1-3; D not resolved. The germline CDR1 and CDR2 sequences are SGDLS and YYNGEE. The CDR3 sequence is 15 residues long. V was trimmed by 2 bases and J by 0 bases, leaving 9 bases between them. The whole variable domain, filled in from reference TRBV9 and TRBJ1-3, reads DSGVTQTPKHLITATGQRVTLRCSPRSGDLSVYWYQQSLDQGLQFLIQYYNGEERAKGNILERFSAQQFPDLHSELNLSSLELGDSALYFCASSVSLASGNTIYFGEGSWLTVV.

Sample share makes this clone medium-sized. The chain joins TRBV20-1 to TRBJ2-1; tentatively, D is TRBD2 (5 bases). This CDR3 is built from 17 residues. V lost 3 bases, J lost 4 bases, and 22 bases lay in between. CDR1 and CDR2 from the germline V gene are DFQATT and SNEGSKA (reference sequence). The CDR3 DNA reads as TGCAGTGCTAGTTTTGGTTTGGGCAGCGGAGAATACAATGAGCAGTTCTTC. This sequence encodes CSASFGLGSGEYNEQFF.

The chain employs TRBV19 and TRBJ1-1; D uncertain. Germline lookup yields CDR1 LNHDA and CDR2 SQIVND (reference sequence). The length of the CDR3 is 14 residues. Trimming removed 1 base at V and 7 bases at J, with 13 bases between. The CDR3 DNA is TGTGCCAGTAGTATAGGAGAGGGCCGGGGTGAAGCTTTCTTT. Translated, it gives CASSIGEGRGEAFF.

This clone was seen only a few times. The chain combines TRBV5-1 with TRBJ1-2; D unclear. V was cut by 4 bases and J by 2 bases, with 12 bases left in between. There are 14 residues in the CDR3. Per germline, CDR1 SGHRS and CDR2 YFSETQ. The DNA for the CDR3 is TGCGCCAGCAGCATAAACTCGGGAAACTATGGCTACACCTTC. As protein: CASSINSGNYGYTF.

V gene TRBV30 combines with J gene TRBJ2-5, with D uncertain. Deletions cut 0 bases from V and 5 bases from J, with 10 bases between. This CDR3 contains 13 residues. CDR1 GTSNPN and CDR2 SVGIG come from the germline V gene (reference sequence). CDR3: CAWSVSSWETQYF. The DNA for the CDR3 is TGTGCCTGGAGTGTATCGAGTTGGGAGACCCAGTACTTC.

This clone was picked up a small number of times. The rearrangement uses TRBV2 and TRBJ1-2, with D possibly being TRBD1 (5 bases). Germline V gene sequence: CDR1 SNHLY, CDR2 FYNNEI. The CDR3 contains 15 residues. The V and J ends lost 7 bases and 2 bases respectively, with 17 bases between them. CDR3 in amino acids: CASKETAALNYGYTF. The CDR3 nucleotides are TGTGCCAGCAAAGAGACAGCAGCCTTAAACTATGGCTACACCTTC. The full variable domain, completed using reference TRBV2 and TRBJ1-2, is EPEVTQTPSHQVTQMGQEVILRCVPISNHLYFYWYRQILGQKVEFLVSFYNNEISEKSEIFDDQFSVERPDGSNFTLKIRSTKLEDSAMYFCASKETAALNYGYTFGSGTRLTVV.

This clone is classed as medium-sized. CDR3 coding DNA: TGTGCCAGCTCCCCGGGGGTTATATCCTACAATGAGCAGTTCTTC. Its translation is CASSPGVISYNEQFF. This rearrangement joins TRBV5-8 to TRBJ2-1; D might be TRBD2 (6 bases). V was trimmed by 7 bases and J by 1 base, leaving 15 bases between them. CDR3 length: 15 residues. The germline CDR1 and CDR2 sequences are SGHTS and YDEGEE.

Only one count was recorded for this clone. This sequence joins TRBV4-1 and TRBJ2-7; D is perhaps TRBD2 (7 bases). Germline CDR1 is MGHRA and CDR2 is YSYEKL. This CDR3 region has 16 residues. Trimming shortened V by 4 bases and J by 2 bases, and 18 bases separated the two germline ends. The CDR3 region is CASSPGEGTTTYEQYF. CDR3 bases: TGCGCCAGCAGCCCAGGGGAGGGGACGACCACCTACGAGCAGTACTTC.

This clone has just a few counts. The chain is built from TRBV5-1 and TRBJ2-7, with D possibly matching TRBD1 (6 bases). Germline V gene lookup returns CDR1 SGHRS and CDR2 YFSETQ. This CDR3 has 14 residues. Trimming took 4 bases from V and 3 from J, leaving 14 bases between them. The CDR3 nucleotides read TGCGCCAGCAGCCGACCGACAGGTATCTACGAGCAGTACTTC. This sequence encodes CASSRPTGIYEQYF.

The sample holds many counts of this clone. The rearrangement links TRBV11-1 to TRBJ2-2; 7 bases agree with TRBD1. The V gene's germline CDR1 is SGHAT and CDR2 FQDESV (reference sequence). Trimming at V came to 5 bases and at J to 4 bases, leaving 10 bases not matched to a gene. This CDR3 has 16 residues. The CDR3 is CASSPSGTVGTGELFF. CDR3 nucleotide sequence: TGTGCCAGCAGCCCATCCGGGACAGTGGGCACCGGGGAGCTGTTTTTT.

In this sample, this clone turned up once. The chain is built from TRBV5-1 and TRBJ2-3; D is possibly TRBD2 (6 bases). The CDR3 runs to 16 residues. CDR1 and CDR2 from the germline V gene are SGHRS and YFSETQ. Trimming stripped 1 base from V and 2 bases from J, with 14 bases between. The CDR3 sequence is CASSLPSLAVTDTQYF. The CDR3, as DNA: TGCGCCAGCAGCTTGCCCTCATTAGCGGTCACAGATACGCAGTATTTT.